A single sample is the source of the 13 T cell receptor beta chains below, sequenced in a study of T-cell memory formation after mild COVID-19. TCRdb called the 5' RACE reads again in MiXCR, with one record for every CDR3 protein. The sample has around 60,000 distinct CDR3 sequences, more than 8% seen once. What was sequenced was PBMCs or a T cell subset sorted from them (not recorded which). The receptors originated from a man aged 18 to 29 who had mild COVID-19 (a few samples of this study predate the infection). Cell type and time point are not known.

This chain uses TRBV7-2 with TRBJ1-2; 7 bases map to TRBD1. The CDR3 has 14 amino acids. Trimming removed 5 bases from V and 7 bases from J; junction bases left unmatched: 10. CDR1 is SGHTA, CDR2 FQGNSA, per germline. CDR3 loop: CASSLTTGNGGYTF. The CDR3 DNA sequence: TGTGCCAGCAGCCTCACGACAGGGAATGGTGGCTACACCTTC.

This clonotype was seen only a few times. The V gene is TRBV15, the J gene TRBJ1-2, with D unresolved. V gave up 0 bases and J gave up 4 bases, with 9 bases separating them. The V gene's germline CDR1 is LNHNV and CDR2 YYDKDF (reference sequence). The CDR3 is 14 residues long. The CDR3 DNA is TGTGCCACCAGCAGAGATATGGCAGCCTATGGCTACACCTTC. It yields the protein CATSRDMAAYGYTF.

This clonotype was seen repeatedly, ten times or more. CDR3 amino acids: CSARDPLAGNDEQFF. CDR3 DNA sequence: TGCAGTGCTAGAGATCCGCTAGCCGGAAACGATGAGCAGTTCTTC. V and J are TRBV20-1 and TRBJ2-1; perhaps TRBD2 as D (5 bases). The germline V gene has CDR1 DFQATT and CDR2 SNEGSKA (reference sequence). The CDR3 length is 15 residues. Trimming left V 0 bases short and J 8 bases short, with 17 bases between.

This clonotype was picked up a small number of times. The chain carries TRBV7-2 and TRBJ2-1, with 9 nucleotides matching TRBD2. Germline assignment: CDR1 SGHTA and CDR2 FQGNSA. The CDR3 totals 16 residues. The ends lost 5 bases at V and 8 bases at J; junction bases unmatched: 13. The DNA of the CDR3 is TGTGCCAGCAGCGTACCTCGGGGGACTAGCTTCCATGAGCAGTTCTTC. Translation: CASSVPRGTSFHEQFF.

The chain joins TRBV25-1 to TRBJ2-1; 8 positions agree with TRBD2. Germline V lookup: CDR1 MGHDK, CDR2 SYGVNS. After removal of 6 bases from V and 3 bases from J, the junction contained 13 bases not matched to a gene. There are 17 residues in the CDR3. CDR3: CASSKYGGGLLYNEQFF. Written as DNA, the CDR3 is TGTGCCAGCAGCAAATATGGCGGGGGGCTTCTCTACAATGAGCAGTTCTTC.

This clonotype was seen a few times. The chain is built from TRBV6-6 and TRBJ1-6; D is ambiguous. CDR3 length: 12 residues. CDR1 MNHNY and CDR2 SVGAGI come from the germline V gene (reference sequence). V was clipped by 8 bases and J by 9 bases, with 11 bases between them. The CDR3 nucleotides read TGTGCCAGCGGCCAGGATAGTTCACCCCTCCACTTT. Translated: CASGQDSSPLHF.

The chain links TRBV5-1 to TRBJ2-3, with a tentative D call TRBD2 (7 bases). CDR3 length: 14 amino acids. Looked up from germline, CDR1 is SGHRS and CDR2 is YFSETQ. Trimming left V 0 bases short and J 3 bases short, with 8 bases between. The CDR3, as DNA: TGCGCCAGCAGCTTGGAGGGGGGGACAGATACGCAGTATTTT. Amino acids: CASSLEGGTDTQYF.

This clonotype was detected many times. The V and J genes are TRBV10-3 and TRBJ2-5; no definite D call. The V and J ends lost 7 bases and 6 bases respectively, with 15 bases between them. This CDR3 region has 13 residues. Germline CDR1 and CDR2: ENHRY and SYGVKD. CDR3 region: CAITEDPTQTQYF. In DNA, the CDR3 is TGTGCCATCACCGAGGACCCCACCCAGACCCAGTACTTC.

In its sample, this clonotype was seen a few times. The rearrangement links TRBV7-2 to TRBJ2-1; perhaps D is TRBD1 or TRBD2 (6 bases each). CDR1 is SGHTA, CDR2 FQGNSA, per germline. This CDR3 is 15 amino acids long. The V and J ends lost 1 base and 7 bases respectively, with 14 bases between them. This CDR3 is CASSLDAGQWNEQFF. CDR3 sequence (DNA): TGTGCCAGCAGCTTAGACGCGGGACAATGGAATGAGCAGTTCTTC.

At least ten counts were recorded for this clonotype. The rearrangement uses TRBV4-3 and TRBJ2-7, with 9 bases fitting TRBD1. CDR3 length: 15 residues. Unmatched junction bases numbered 5, after V lost 1 base and J lost 4 bases. The germline gives CDR1 LGHNA, CDR2 YSLEER. The CDR3 spells CASSQAPGQGYEQYF. CDR3 nucleotides: TGCGCCAGCAGCCAAGCCCCGGGACAGGGTTACGAGCAGTACTTC.

This clonotype was detected ten times or more. The chain has TRBV4-1 and TRBJ1-2, with unresolved D. The CDR3 totals 19 residues. Per germline, CDR1 MGHRA and CDR2 YSYEKL. V gave up 1 base and J gave up 8 bases, with 29 bases separating them. CDR3 sequence reads: CASSQVFPLFGNIGAGYTF. The CDR3 coding sequence is TGCGCCAGCAGCCAAGTCTTCCCTTTGTTCGGGAATATCGGTGCGGGCTACACCTTC.

The V and J genes are TRBV28 and TRBJ1-2; 7 nucleotides align to TRBD1. Germline CDR1 and CDR2: MDHEN and SYDVKM. The CDR3 is made up of 13 amino acids. The V segment lost 5 bases and the J segment 6 bases; nucleotides outside the gene matches: 6. The CDR3 reads CASSPWDRDGYTF. The CDR3 bases are TGTGCCAGCAGTCCCTGGGACAGAGATGGCTACACCTTC.

The CDR3 spells CSARDMQEQETQYF. The CDR3 nucleotides read TGCAGTGCTAGAGATATGCAGGAGCAAGAGACCCAGTACTTC. The chain carries TRBV20-1 and TRBJ2-5; D unclear. V lost 0 bases to trimming and J lost 2 bases, with 10 bases between them. Germline CDR1 and CDR2: DFQATT and SNEGSKA (reference sequence). The CDR3 runs to 14 residues.